The entry below describes one TCR beta chain. The antigen is unknown. This sample was included in a study of OX40 agonist ivuxolimab in advanced cancers. Findings and caveats of the study: Expanded clones were, on average, more numerous in CD8+ T cells than in CD4+.

V shed 6 bases and J 5 bases; nucleotides not matched to a gene: 3. The germline V gene has CDR1 ENHRY and CDR2 SYGVKD. The CDR3 covers 14 residues. Sequencing was performed with immunoSEQ multiplex PCR; in TCRdb, only in-frame clones are kept and a portion is missing. The table lists roughly 35,000 clones, approximately 80% of them singletons. The gene calls are TRBV10-3 and TRBJ1-6; 8 bases agree with TRBD1. The TCR originated in an adult with an advanced solid tumor such as melanoma, head and neck, liver or kidney cancer. The source was CD4+ or CD8+ T cells sorted from blood, collected in a trial of the OX40 agonist ivuxolimab. CDR3 nucleotide sequence: TGTGCCATCAGCCAACAGGGGGATAATTCACCCCTCCACTTT. Encoded protein: CAISQQGDNSPLHF.